This T cell receptor (beta chain) was profiled in a study of T cell responses to AZD1222 COVID-19 vaccine. Study-level findings and limits: At baseline, just a handful of AZD1222 recipients tested seropositive.

Second doses that came at about 4 or about 12 weeks were put together. TCRdb's copy holds only in-frame clones and misses some; the assay was immunoSEQ multiplex PCR. The data hold 100,000 to 150,000 clones, with approximately 90% observed a single time. Comment on this clone: Its antigen is not known.

V was trimmed by 4 bases and J by 0 bases, leaving 4 bases between them. The CDR3 sequence is 13 residues long. In germline, CDR1 is LGHDT, CDR2 YNNKEL (reference sequence). This chain links TRBV3-1 (or the pseudogene TRBV3-2) with TRBJ2-1; D gene uncertain. The source material was peripheral blood, sampled 28 days after the second AZD1222 dose. This receptor was obtained from an adult who received the AZD1222 COVID-19 vaccine. CDR3 loop: CASSPSSYNEQFF. CDR3 DNA: TGTGCCAGCAGCCCAAGCTCCTACAATGAGCAGTTCTTC.